This TCR beta chain was captured in a study of T cell repertoires and Cas9 in healthy adults. For the study at large: Multi-effector potency, cytotoxicity and lineage were assessed in SpCas9-reactive CD4 and CD8 T cells. Regarding the study as a whole: SpCas9-reactive regulatory T cells reportedly mitigated SpCas9-reactive effector T cells in vitro.

TCRdb's table, derived via immunoSEQ multiplex PCR, lists solely in-frame clones and lacks some. This table has roughly 14,000 clones, roughly nine tenths appearing once. As for this clone: The antigen is undetermined.

The CDR3 runs 11 residues. Germline values: CDR1 MDHEN, CDR2 SYDVKM. The V end was cut by 6 bases, the J end by 9 bases, with 9 bases between. This rearrangement joins TRBV28 to TRBJ1-5; D gene unclear. The receptor was isolated from a human donor in good health. Sequencing was carried out using Tregs (CD4+, CD25+, CD127-, CD137-, CD154-) from PBMCs; culture status not recorded. In DNA form, the CDR3 reads TGTGCCAGCAGGCGGTGGGGGCCCCAGCATTTT. This encodes CASRRWGPQHF.